The 2 T cell receptor beta chains below were found in one sample sequenced in a study of CD8 T cells in Susac syndrome. Reverse transcription of about 0.45 to 1 ug RNA was performed with random hexamers. TCRdb fed the immunoSEQ multiplex PCR reads into MiXCR, producing one record per CDR3 protein. The sample consists of about 150,000 distinct CDR3 sequences, just under 97% of them appearing once. Sequenced input: CD8+ T cells from PBMCs. These receptors all stem from a human donor with multiple sclerosis.

The chain couples TRBV19 to TRBJ1-1; D unresolved. Germline CDR1 and CDR2: LNHDA and SQIVND (reference sequence). V lost 7 bases and J lost 4, with 10 bases in between. The CDR3 runs to 12 residues. Here the CDR3 DNA reads TGTGCCAGTACCCACCTGGGCACTGAAGCTTTCTTT. Its protein product is CASTHLGTEAFF.

The count of this clonotype is one. V is TRBV20-1 and J is TRBJ2-3, with TRBD1 matching over 10 bases. The length of the CDR3 is 15 residues. Unmatched junction bases numbered 6, after V lost 5 bases and J lost 1 base. Looked up from germline, CDR1 is DFQATT and CDR2 is SNEGSKA (reference sequence). The CDR3 sequence: CSAPSGTGGTDTQYF. DNA for the CDR3: TGCAGTGCTCCCTCCGGGACAGGGGGCACAGATACGCAGTATTTT.